This TCR beta chain emerged from a study of shared T cell receptors in the human thymus. Sequencing used immunoSEQ multiplex PCR; TCRdb keeps in-frame clones, though not all of them. The table includes roughly 700,000 clones, roughly 90% detected once. Germline lookup yields CDR1 MDHEN and CDR2 SYDVKM. The germline V and J ends were trimmed by 3 bases and 2 bases, with 8 bases remaining between them. The CDR3 sequence is 14 residues long. This sample was also put to use in a study of human thymus T cells. That work contributes: Corrective heart surgery yielded the resections from which the thymus tissue came. Thymic and blood repertoires appeared to carry a bias in their V and J gene usage.

The V call is TRBV28, the J call TRBJ1-5, with D perhaps matching TRBD1 (5 bases). Sample: thymocytes. This TCR was sampled from a boy younger than two with a congenital heart defect. The CDR3 nucleotides are TGTGCCAGCAGTTTCGCGGGGCGCAATCAGCCCCAGCATTTT. Its protein product is CASSFAGRNQPQHF.